A selection of T cell receptor beta chains follows, all from one sample in a study of blood T cell repertoires in COVID-19. Only in-frame clones appear in the TCRdb table, and some are missing; sequencing was by immunoSEQ multiplex PCR. The sample has under 150,000 clones; around 85% are singletons. The sample consisted of peripheral blood. Source of these receptors: a woman aged 45-59 years who had recovered from COVID-19. The CDR3 runs from the conserved cysteine through the conserved F or W. The D gene is left open where the match is weak. Some rows have no size entry. The others give once, few or many, or a class for an expanded clone.

j_call clone_size v_call d_call cdr3_aa cdr3_nt
TRBJ1-3 NA TRBV30 NA CAWSVGRAGNTIYF TGTGCCTGGAGTGTAGGCAGGGCTGGAAACACCATATATTTT
TRBJ1-1 NA TRBV18 TRBD1 CASSPRDRAYTEAFF TGTGCCAGCTCACCACGAGACAGGGCTTACACTGAAGCTTTCTTT
TRBJ2-3 NA TRBV7-9 NA CASSTGVGDTQYF TGTGCCAGCAGCACCGGTGTGGGCGATACGCAGTATTTT
TRBJ2-5 NA TRBV2 NA CASSDVVGGTQYF TGTGCCAGCAGTGACGTTGTGGGGGGGACCCAGTACTTC
TRBJ1-1 NA TRBV15 NA CATSRDRLGGKSTEAFF TGTGCCACCAGCAGAGACCGCTTGGGAGGAAAGAGCACTGAAGCTTTCTTT
TRBJ1-4 NA TRBV5-1 TRBD1 CASSLAGTENEKLFF TGCGCCAGCAGCTTGGCCGGGACAGAGAATGAAAAACTGTTTTTT
TRBJ1-5 NA TRBV20-1 NA CSASGSFRGGDQPQHF TGCAGTGCTAGTGGGAGTTTTAGGGGTGGGGATCAGCCCCAGCATTTT
TRBJ2-4 NA TRBV27 NA CASSPQGNIQYF TGTGCCAGCAGCCCCCAGGGAAACATTCAGTACTTC
TRBJ1-4 NA TRBV19 TRBD1 CASADRGIVANEKLFF TGTGCCAGTGCGGACAGGGGGATAGTAGCTAATGAAAAACTGTTTTTT
TRBJ1-2 NA TRBV4-2 TRBD1 CASSQPNRGRNGYTF TGTGCCAGCAGCCAACCTAACAGGGGGCGAAATGGCTACACCTTC
TRBJ2-7 NA TRBV18 TRBD1 CASSPSPGTGFSYEQYF TGTGCCAGCTCCCCTTCACCCGGGACAGGCTTTTCCTACGAGCAGTACTTC
TRBJ2-7 NA TRBV3-1/TRBV3-2 TRBD1 CASSQDTIRDRAAYEQYF TGTGCCAGCAGCCAGGATACGATCCGGGACAGGGCGGCCTACGAGCAGTACTTC
TRBJ1-6 few TRBV27 NA CASSSDKGDYNSPLHF TGTGCCAGCAGTTCGGACAAAGGGGACTATAATTCACCCCTCCACTTT
TRBJ1-1 NA TRBV7-9 NA CASMEDYTEAFF TGTGCCAGCATGGAGGACTACACTGAAGCTTTCTTT
TRBJ2-7 NA TRBV11-3 NA CASSPNRVHEQYF TGTGCCAGCAGCCCAAACAGGGTCCACGAGCAGTACTTC
TRBJ1-2 NA TRBV18 NA CASSPPGLQPYGYTF TGTGCCAGCTCTCCTCCGGGACTCCAACCCTATGGCTACACCTTC
TRBJ1-6 NA TRBV5-5 NA CASSSLGGTANSPLHF TGTGCCAGCAGCTCGCTAGGAGGAACTGCTAATTCACCCCTCCACTTT
TRBJ1-6 NA TRBV30 TRBD1 CAWSGGTGNSPLHF TGTGCCTGGAGTGGTGGGACAGGGAACTCACCCCTCCACTTT
TRBJ1-5 NA TRBV10-3 NA CATRNIGEPQHF TGTGCCACCCGGAACATAGGAGAGCCCCAGCATTTT
TRBJ1-4 NA TRBV5-5 NA CASSLVAATNEKLFF TGTGCCAGCAGCTTGGTGGCAGCAACTAATGAAAAACTGTTTTTT
TRBJ1-3 NA TRBV9 NA CASSAPGGSLGNTIYF TGTGCCAGCAGCGCCCCGGGGGGGAGCCTCGGAAACACCATATATTTT
TRBJ2-7 once TRBV11-2 NA CASSLDPQKQYF TGTGCCAGCAGCTTAGACCCCCAGAAGCAGTACTTC
TRBJ2-5 NA TRBV30 NA CAWSLRDGETQYF TGTGCCTGGAGTCTGAGGGATGGGGAGACCCAGTACTTC